The 5 T cell receptor beta chains listed next were all sequenced from one sample in a study of cytomegalovirus exposure and HLA in healthy donors. Primers: 60 Vbeta forward and 13 Jbeta reverse. Sequencing used immunoSEQ multiplex PCR; TCRdb keeps in-frame clones, though not all of them. Of fewer than 250,000 clones listed, approximately 80% are singletons. Sequenced material: PBMCs. The receptors shown here come from a male donor in good health and CMV-seronegative.

The chain combines TRBV2 with TRBJ1-5; D is unclear. The CDR3 covers 15 residues. The V end was cut by 4 bases, the J end by 3 bases, with 13 bases between. Germline V gene sequence: CDR1 SNHLY, CDR2 FYNNEI. This chain's CDR3 is CASSGLRGANQPQHF. As DNA, the CDR3 is TGTGCCAGCAGTGGATTAAGAGGAGCCAATCAGCCCCAGCATTTT.

This rearrangement joins TRBV5-1 to TRBJ1-2, with TRBD1 matching over 7 bases. There are 15 residues in the CDR3. Germline CDR1 SGHRS, CDR2 YFSETQ. Trimming removed 1 base from V and 8 bases from J; junction bases left unmatched: 11. CDR3 in amino acids: CASSLPGTADRGYTF. Written as DNA, the CDR3 is TGCGCCAGCAGCTTGCCAGGGACAGCAGATCGGGGCTACACCTTC.

This rearrangement joins TRBV19 to TRBJ2-2; 12 bases match TRBD1. The ends lost 10 bases at V and 4 bases at J; junction bases unmatched: 10. This CDR3 is built from 16 residues. Germline CDR1 reads LNHDA; CDR2 reads SQIVND (reference sequence). The CDR3 sequence: CATTLGGQGATGELFF. For the CDR3, the DNA is TGTGCCACCACCCTGGGGGGACAGGGGGCCACCGGGGAGCTGTTTTTT.

The chain recombines TRBV9 with TRBJ2-7; 9 bases are shared with TRBD2. The germline V gene has CDR1 SGDLS and CDR2 YYNGEE. Trimming at V came to 2 bases and at J to 1 base, leaving 10 bases not matched to a gene. CDR3 length: 17 amino acids. DNA of the CDR3: TGTGCCAGCAGCGTGGGGGCGAGCGGGGGGCTATCCTACGAGCAGTACTTC. This codes for CASSVGASGGLSYEQYF.

J is TRBJ2-5 and V is TRBV7-2, with TRBD1 matching 8 bases. The J call may be faulty, since TRBJ2-7 better matches the DNA end. CDR3 length: 15 amino acids. Germline V gene lookup returns CDR1 SGHTA and CDR2 FQGNSA. DNA for the CDR3: TGTGCCAGCAGCTTAGAGTGGGACAGGTCCTACGAGCAGTACTTC. The encoded protein is CASSLEWDRSYEQYF.